The TCR beta chain described here comes from a study (dated by TCRdb to 2012 to 2015). With regard to this clonotype: What this receptor recognizes is not known. Within one base of it there is no much larger clone, and no base qualities were kept.

Sequencer: Illumina Genome Analyzer IIx. Through fastp at Q25 and MiXCR, TCRdb rebuilt clones from the public reads, retaining in-frame beta chains. For every CDR3 protein sequence, its rows merge into one entry that carries the most common genes and DNA. Within this sample are more than 5,500 distinct CDR3 sequences, with around 32% of them counted one time only. Of the sample, 22% is held by the ten largest clones. This receptor was taken from a human donor. Sequenced: blood.

The CDR3 region reads CASSQDGGDGADTQYF. In nucleotides, the sequence is TGTGCCAGCAGCCAAGATGGGGGAGACGGGGCAGATACGCAGTATTTT. The chain is encoded by TRBV4-2 joined to TRBJ2-3; the D assignment is uncertain and may be TRBD1 or TRBD2, with 5 bases supporting each. Trimming takes 0 bases from V and 4 bases from J, and the germline ends sit 14 bases apart. Including cysteine and phenylalanine, the CDR3 has 16 amino acids. Only CDR3 DNA remains: 48 bases, in frame from the first base. CDR1 and CDR2 are drawn from the germline V gene: LGHNA, YNFKEQ.